The clone carrying this TCR beta chain appeared a single time. The study sequenced TCR beta in blood CD8+ and CD4+ T cells. The authors negatively isolated CD8+ and CD4+ T cells and FACS-enriched TEMRA cells. Germline-derived CDR1 and CDR2 are LGHDT and YNNKEL (reference sequence). The length of the CDR3 is 15 residues. Trimming stripped 1 base from V and 7 bases from J, with 14 bases between. The data belong to a study of CD8 T cells in Susac syndrome. Random hexamers were used to reverse transcribe the RNA input (roughly 0.5 to 1 ug). The method of amplification for TCR beta CDR3 was immunoSEQ multiplex PCR, covering 54 Vbeta and 13 Jbeta. MiXCR, applied by TCRdb to the immunoSEQ multiplex PCR reads, yields one record per CDR3 protein. This table holds under 200,000 distinct CDR3 sequences, about 94% found once.

The rearrangement links TRBV3-1 to TRBJ2-1; possible D gene TRBD2, 6 bases. The TCR comes from a human donor in good health. Material for sequencing was CD4+ T cells from PBMCs. The CDR3 loop is CASSQGGATTNEQFF. CDR3 DNA sequence: TGTGCCAGCAGCCAAGGCGGGGCCACCACTAATGAGCAGTTCTTC.